These 27 T cell receptor beta chains share one sample of origin, sequenced in a study of shared clonotypes between healthy human individuals. Generated by immunoSEQ multiplex PCR, the TCRdb table keeps only in-frame clones and is missing some. The data hold roughly 480,000 clones, with around 80% observed a single time. The sequencing sample was made of PBMCs. The receptors here all came from a woman in her 40s in good health. Some clones in this sample may be carry-over from other donors' samples.

This chain joins TRBV10-1 and TRBJ1-2; D is undetermined. The V and J ends lost 10 bases and 7 bases respectively, with 19 bases between them. Germline assignment: CDR1 WNHNN and CDR2 SYGVQD (reference sequence). The CDR3 consists of 13 residues. The CDR3 protein is CAKRLPGCVGYTF. The CDR3 bases are TGCGCCAAAAGACTTCCGGGCTGTGTTGGCTACACCTTC.

The chain couples TRBV28 to TRBJ1-1, with D possibly TRBD1 on 5 matching bases. The V end was cut by 9 bases, the J end by 1 base, with 12 bases between. CDR1 MDHEN and CDR2 SYDVKM come from the germline V gene. The CDR3 loop spans 13 amino acids. The CDR3 nucleotides read TGTGCCAGTTCCCGGGACGGGAACACTGAAGCTTTCTTT. Translated: CASSRDGNTEAFF.

In its sample, this clone was seen a few times. V usage is TRBV7-2 and J usage is TRBJ1-4; the D gene is possibly TRBD1 (5 bases). Germline V lookup: CDR1 SGHTA, CDR2 FQGNSA. Trimming removed 6 bases at V and 4 bases at J, with 9 bases between. This CDR3 has 13 amino acids. The CDR3 reads CASSRDGNEKLFF. CDR3 in DNA: TGTGCCAGCAGTAGGGACGGTAATGAAAAACTGTTTTTT.

This chain uses TRBV4-1 with TRBJ2-7, with 7 nucleotides matching TRBD1. The CDR3 loop spans 14 amino acids. Looked up from germline, CDR1 is MGHRA and CDR2 is YSYEKL. V lost 2 bases to trimming and J lost 5 bases; unmatched junction nucleotides: 6. The CDR3 here is CASSQRQGLDEQYF. CDR3 nucleotides: TGCGCCAGCAGCCAAAGACAGGGATTGGACGAGCAGTACTTC.

This sequence joins TRBV12-5 and TRBJ2-1, with 13 positions matching TRBD2. There are 18 residues in the CDR3. The V and J ends lost 6 bases and 1 base, in that order; junction bases with no gene match: 9. CDR1 and CDR2 from the germline V gene are LGHNT and FRNRAP. CDR3 in DNA: TGTGCTAGTGGCCCGGGGACTAGCGGGACCCGGTCCTACAATGAGCAGTTCTTC. It translates to CASGPGTSGTRSYNEQFF.

The V gene is TRBV28, the J gene TRBJ2-7, with D uncertain. Per germline, CDR1 MDHEN and CDR2 SYDVKM. V lost 2 bases and J lost 1, with 9 bases in between. The CDR3 contains 14 residues. The CDR3 DNA is TGTGCCAGCAGTTTAAGGAGAAATTCCTACGAGCAGTACTTC. It is translated as CASSLRRNSYEQYF. The full variable domain, completed using reference TRBV28 and TRBJ2-7, is DVKVTQSSRYLVKRTGEKVFLECVQDMDHENMFWYRQDPGLGLRLIYFSYDVKMKEKGDIPEGYSVSREKKERFSLILESASTNQTSMYLCASSLRRNSYEQYFGPGTRLTVT.

The rearrangement links TRBV29-1 to TRBJ2-5; tentative D call: TRBD1 (6 bases). Germline assignment: CDR1 SQVTM and CDR2 ANQGSEA. Trimming took off 6 bases at V and 3 bases at J, with 14 bases between the two ends. This CDR3 has 13 amino acids. CDR3 loop: CSVPRTDEETQYF. The DNA for the CDR3 is TGCAGCGTCCCCCGGACAGACGAAGAGACCCAGTACTTC.

The V and J genes are TRBV7-8 and TRBJ1-5; TRBD1 agrees at 8 bases. The junction had 1 base not matched to a gene; V was cut back by 3 bases and J by 6 bases. Germline CDR1 SGHVS, CDR2 FQNEAQ. CDR3 size: 13 residues. DNA for the CDR3: TGTGCCAGCAGCTTGGACAGGGTTCAGCCCCAGCATTTT. The encoded protein is CASSLDRVQPQHF.

CDR3 nucleotide sequence: TGTGCCAGCAGCGCCGGGACTAGCGGGAGTAGGGAGCTGTTTTTT. Translating gives CASSAGTSGSRELFF. This chain joins TRBV9 and TRBJ2-2, with 14 bases that match TRBD2. Unmatched junction bases numbered 4, after V lost 3 bases and J lost 9 bases. Germline CDR1 reads SGDLS; CDR2 reads YYNGEE. This CDR3 spans 15 amino acids.

V and J are TRBV10-1 and TRBJ1-1, with D possibly being TRBD1 (5 bases). The germline gives CDR1 WNHNN, CDR2 SYGVQD (reference sequence). The ends were cut back, 6 bases at V and 1 base at J, with 15 bases in the middle. This CDR3 is built from 15 residues. The CDR3 loop is CASSLWGLKNTEAFF. CDR3 DNA sequence: TGCGCCAGCAGCCTGTGGGGCCTCAAGAACACTGAAGCTTTCTTT.

V is TRBV2 and J is TRBJ1-2, with a possible D match to TRBD1 (5 bases). V lost 6 bases and J 6 bases, leaving 14 bases between the germline ends. Germline CDR1 and CDR2: SNHLY and FYNNEI. The CDR3 sequence is 13 residues long. The CDR3 is CASRSGTDDGYTF. The CDR3 region has the DNA TGTGCCAGCAGATCCGGGACCGACGATGGCTACACCTTC.

The chain couples TRBV28 to TRBJ2-5, with D perhaps TRBD2 (6 bases). Germline lookup yields CDR1 MDHEN and CDR2 SYDVKM. V lost 6 bases and J lost 5, with 13 bases in between. The CDR3 is 13 residues long. The CDR3 is CASRGGPWETQYF. CDR3 nucleotides: TGTGCCAGCAGAGGAGGGCCTTGGGAGACCCAGTACTTC.

This clone was seen a few times. V and J are TRBV19 and TRBJ2-1; the match to TRBD2 covers 8 bases. CDR3 length: 16 amino acids. J lost 0 bases, V lost 7 bases, and 8 bases had no gene match. Germline assignment: CDR1 LNHDA and CDR2 SQIVND (reference sequence). The CDR3: CASTGGRLRSYNEQFF. CDR3 in DNA: TGTGCCAGTACAGGCGGGAGGCTCCGCTCCTACAATGAGCAGTTCTTC.

The chain has TRBV7-9 and TRBJ2-5; 8 nucleotides line up with TRBD2. J lost 5 bases, V lost 4 bases, and 12 bases had no gene match. This CDR3 comprises 16 residues. CDR1 is SEHNR, CDR2 FQNEAQ, per germline (reference sequence). The CDR3 DNA reads as TGTGCCAGCAGCTCCCCTCTAGCGGGTAGCGAGGAGACCCAGTACTTC. Translated, it gives CASSSPLAGSEETQYF.

The chain couples TRBV7-2 to TRBJ2-3; weak D call: TRBD2 (5 bases). CDR1 is SGHTA, CDR2 FQGNSA, per germline. The CDR3 spans 15 residues. Trimming removed 5 bases from V and 2 bases from J, with 14 bases in between. The CDR3 bases are TGTGCCAGCAGCCTCGGACTCCCAATCACAGATACGCAGTATTTT. This encodes CASSLGLPITDTQYF.

The chain employs TRBV6-1 and TRBJ1-5; 11 positions match TRBD1. From germline, CDR1 is MNHNS and CDR2 SASEGT. The CDR3 spans 15 residues. The junction had 15 bases not matched to a gene; V was cut back by 9 bases and J by 11 bases. This CDR3 reads CASLGDRGVSGAQHF. For the CDR3, the DNA is TGTGCCAGTCTGGGGGACAGGGGGGTTTCAGGGGCCCAGCATTTT.

This clone was detected only a few times. The V gene is TRBV28, the J gene TRBJ2-1; 10 bases agree with TRBD2. CDR3 length: 15 residues. Germline V gene data show CDR1 as MDHEN and CDR2 as SYDVKM. V shed 2 bases, J shed 7 bases, and the junction held 5 bases outside the gene matches. The CDR3 loop reads CASSLPSGRKNEQFF. CDR3 DNA: TGTGCCAGCAGTTTACCTAGCGGGAGAAAAAATGAGCAGTTCTTC.

The chain employs TRBV5-1 and TRBJ2-7; TRBD1 agrees at 10 bases. CDR1 SGHRS and CDR2 YFSETQ come from the germline V gene. J lost 7 bases, V lost 4 bases, and 8 bases had no gene match. The CDR3 has 14 residues. CDR3 residues: CASSITGTGEEQYF. Written as DNA, the CDR3 is TGCGCCAGCAGCATCACCGGGACAGGGGAAGAGCAGTACTTC.

The chain is built from TRBV6-5 and TRBJ2-3; no clear D. The germline V gene has CDR1 MNHEY and CDR2 SVGAGI. The CDR3 is made up of 15 amino acids. V shed 2 bases and J shed 0 bases, with 9 bases lying between them. CDR3 in amino acids: CASSYRGQSTDTQYF. The CDR3 nucleotides read TGTGCCAGCAGTTACCGCGGCCAGAGCACAGATACGCAGTATTTT.

On this clone: One base separates it from a far larger clone, so it is likely a read error. The genes are TRBV30 and TRBJ2-7; a weak D match, TRBD1 (6 bases). CDR1 and CDR2 from the germline V gene are GTSNPN and SVGIG (reference sequence). The ends were cut back, 0 bases at V and 0 bases at J, with 9 bases in the middle. This CDR3 region has 14 residues. The CDR3 here is CAWSVPRGSYEQYF. The CDR3 DNA reads as TGTGCCTGGAGTGTACCCAGGGGCTCCTACGAGCAGTACTTC.

Here the CDR3 reads CASSQAVSTDTQYF. CDR3 DNA: TGTGCCAGCAGCCAAGCGGTTTCCACAGATACGCAGTATTTT. V and J are TRBV4-2 and TRBJ2-3; no reliable D call. V was cut by 1 base and J by 2 bases, with 7 bases left in between. CDR3 length: 14 residues. The germline gives CDR1 LGHNA, CDR2 YNFKEQ.

The gene calls are TRBV29-1 and TRBJ2-5, with 7 bases matching TRBD1. The DNA matches TRBJ2-7 better at its end, which makes the J call doubtful. The germline gives CDR1 SQVTM, CDR2 ANQGSEA. The CDR3 totals 13 residues. The CDR3 DNA follows: TGCAGCGCATCCGGGACAGAGCGCTACGAGCAGTACTTC. It yields the protein CSASGTERYEQYF.

Notes on this clone: This specimen includes other DNA sequences encoding the same CDR3. The gene calls are TRBV10-3 and TRBJ2-7; unclear D gene. Germline-derived CDR1 and CDR2 are ENHRY and SYGVKD. CDR3 length: 12 amino acids. Trimming removed 6 bases from V and 3 bases from J, with 9 bases in between. CDR3 in DNA: TGTGCCATCAGCCCCTCGAGCTACGAGCAGTACTTC. Its protein product is CAISPSSYEQYF.

The chain recombines TRBV7-2 with TRBJ1-5; TRBD1 is a possible D gene (5 bases). Germline V CDR1 and CDR2: SGHTA, FQGNSA. V lost 0 bases to trimming and J lost 7 bases, with 7 bases between them. The CDR3 has 13 residues. CDR3 sequence: CASSLARDQPQHF. For the CDR3, the DNA is TGTGCCAGCAGCTTAGCTCGGGACCAGCCCCAGCATTTT.

The rearrangement links TRBV9 to TRBJ2-1, with 9 bases identical to TRBD2. With 0 bases clipped from V and 8 bases from J, the junction kept 9 bases outside the gene matches. Germline lookup yields CDR1 SGDLS and CDR2 YYNGEE. The CDR3 spans 16 residues. The CDR3 here is CASSVGASGASDEQFF. The CDR3 DNA is TGTGCCAGCAGCGTAGGGGCTAGCGGGGCCTCCGATGAGCAGTTCTTC.

The chain joins TRBV13 to TRBJ2-7, with TRBD2 matching over 8 bases. V lost 7 bases and J lost 3; bases outside the gene matches: 11. This CDR3 spans 15 amino acids. Germline CDR1 is PRHDT and CDR2 is FYEKMQ (reference sequence). The CDR3 nucleotides read TGTGCCAGCACCCAGCGGGGGCTAGCGGTCTACGAGCAGTACTTC. Amino acids: CASTQRGLAVYEQYF.

As regards this clone: A much larger clone differs from this one at a single base, so this may be a read error. Other nucleotide sequences in the sample specify the same CDR3. V is TRBV4-1 and J is TRBJ2-3; 15 nucleotides line up with TRBD2. Trimming at V came to 6 bases and at J to 6 bases, leaving 4 bases not matched to a gene. Germline V gives CDR1 MGHRA, CDR2 YSYEKL. This CDR3 comprises 15 residues. For the CDR3, the DNA is TGCGCCAGCAGACCCGGACTAGCGGGGGGGGATACGCAGTATTTT. Translation: CASRPGLAGGDTQYF.